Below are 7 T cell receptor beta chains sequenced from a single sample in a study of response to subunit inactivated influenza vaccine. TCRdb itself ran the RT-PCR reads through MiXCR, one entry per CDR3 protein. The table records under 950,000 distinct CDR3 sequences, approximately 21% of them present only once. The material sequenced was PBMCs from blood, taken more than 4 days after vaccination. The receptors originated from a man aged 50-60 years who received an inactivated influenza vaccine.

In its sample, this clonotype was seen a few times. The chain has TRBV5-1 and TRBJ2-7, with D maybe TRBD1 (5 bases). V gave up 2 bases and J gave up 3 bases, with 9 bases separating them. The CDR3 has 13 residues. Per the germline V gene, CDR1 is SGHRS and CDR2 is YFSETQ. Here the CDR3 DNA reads TGCGCCAGCAGCTTCGACAGTTACTACGAGCAGTACTTC. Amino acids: CASSFDSYYEQYF.

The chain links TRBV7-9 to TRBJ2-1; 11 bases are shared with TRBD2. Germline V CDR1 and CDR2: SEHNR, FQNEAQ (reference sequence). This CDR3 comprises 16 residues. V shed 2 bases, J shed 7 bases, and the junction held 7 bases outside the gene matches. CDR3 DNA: TGTGCCAGCAGCTTACTACTAGCGGGAGACAGGAATGAGCAGTTCTTC. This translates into CASSLLLAGDRNEQFF.

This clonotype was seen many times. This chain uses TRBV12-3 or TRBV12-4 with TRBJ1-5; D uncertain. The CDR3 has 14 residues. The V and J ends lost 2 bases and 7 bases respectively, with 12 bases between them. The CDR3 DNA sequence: TGTGCCAGCAGTTTACGGGGAGAGTGGCAGCCCCAGCATTTT. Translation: CASSLRGEWQPQHF.

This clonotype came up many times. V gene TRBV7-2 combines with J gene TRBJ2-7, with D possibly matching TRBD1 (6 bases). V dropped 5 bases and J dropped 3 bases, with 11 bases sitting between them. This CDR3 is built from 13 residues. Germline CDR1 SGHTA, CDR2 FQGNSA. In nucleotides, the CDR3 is TGTGCCAGCAGCACCGGGACAAGCTACGAGCAGTACTTC. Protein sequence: CASSTGTSYEQYF.

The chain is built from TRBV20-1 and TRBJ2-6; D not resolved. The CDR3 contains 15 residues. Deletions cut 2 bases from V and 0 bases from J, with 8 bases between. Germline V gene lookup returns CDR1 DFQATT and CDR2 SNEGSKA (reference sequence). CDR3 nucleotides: TGCAGTGCTAGACCCCTGGGCTCTGGGGCCAACGTCCTGACTTTC. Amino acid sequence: CSARPLGSGANVLTF.

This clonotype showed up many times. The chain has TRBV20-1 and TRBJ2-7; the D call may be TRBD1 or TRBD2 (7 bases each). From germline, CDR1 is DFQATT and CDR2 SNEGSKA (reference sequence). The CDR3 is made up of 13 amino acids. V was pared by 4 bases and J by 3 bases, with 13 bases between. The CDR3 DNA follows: TGCAGTGCTAAAGACAGGGAGGGCTACGAGCAGTACTTC. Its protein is CSAKDREGYEQYF.

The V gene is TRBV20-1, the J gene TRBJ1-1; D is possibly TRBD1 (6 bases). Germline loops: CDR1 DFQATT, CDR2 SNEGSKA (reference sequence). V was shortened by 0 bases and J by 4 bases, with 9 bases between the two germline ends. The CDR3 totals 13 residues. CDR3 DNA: TGCAGTGCTAGAGAACAGGGATTCACTGAAGCTTTCTTT. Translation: CSAREQGFTEAFF.